The clone carrying this TCR beta chain was found a few times. The target antigen is unknown. This sample is part of a study of cytomegalovirus exposure and HLA in healthy donors. General study points: An assumption of roughly uniform sequencing depth across donors underlay the presence/absence analyses.

The CDR3 extends over 11 amino acids. Germline CDR1 is GTSNPN and CDR2 is SVGIG (reference sequence). V lost 5 bases to trimming and J lost 4 bases, with 8 bases between them. The PCR employed 60 Vbeta primers together with 13 Jbeta primers. Using immunoSEQ multiplex PCR, the repertoire was profiled, and TCRdb retains in-frame clones only, with some absent. This sample carries 160,000 or so clones, 65% to 85% of them seen once, and the ten largest clones take over 2%. The chain combines TRBV30 with TRBJ1-2; no clear D. The sequence derives from a man aged 60 to 75 in good health and CMV-seronegative. The specimen sequenced was PBMCs. The CDR3 is CAWGGSYGYTF. DNA for the CDR3: TGTGCCTGGGGCGGATCCTATGGCTACACCTTC.